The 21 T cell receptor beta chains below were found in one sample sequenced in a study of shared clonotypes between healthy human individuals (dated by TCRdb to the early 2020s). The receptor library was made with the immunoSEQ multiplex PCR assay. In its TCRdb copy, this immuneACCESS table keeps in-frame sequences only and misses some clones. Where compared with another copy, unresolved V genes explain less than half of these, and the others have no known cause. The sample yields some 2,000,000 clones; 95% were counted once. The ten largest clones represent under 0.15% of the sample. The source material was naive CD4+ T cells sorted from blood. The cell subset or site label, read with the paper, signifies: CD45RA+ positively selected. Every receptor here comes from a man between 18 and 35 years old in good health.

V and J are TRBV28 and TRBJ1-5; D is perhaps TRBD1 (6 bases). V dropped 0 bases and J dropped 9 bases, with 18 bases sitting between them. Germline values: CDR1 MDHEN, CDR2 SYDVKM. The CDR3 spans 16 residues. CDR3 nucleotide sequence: TGTGCCAGCAGTTTATGGGGGGCGGCAGCCTTGAGGCCCCAGCATTTT. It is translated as CASSLWGAAALRPQHF.

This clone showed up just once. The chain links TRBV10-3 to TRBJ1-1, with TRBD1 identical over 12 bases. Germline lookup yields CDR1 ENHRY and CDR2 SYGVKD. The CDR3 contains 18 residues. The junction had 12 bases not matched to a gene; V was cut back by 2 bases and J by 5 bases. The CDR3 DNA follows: TGTGCCATCAGTGAGATCCCGGGACAGGGGGCGCGAGGGACTGAAGCTTTCTTT. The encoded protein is CAISEIPGQGARGTEAFF.

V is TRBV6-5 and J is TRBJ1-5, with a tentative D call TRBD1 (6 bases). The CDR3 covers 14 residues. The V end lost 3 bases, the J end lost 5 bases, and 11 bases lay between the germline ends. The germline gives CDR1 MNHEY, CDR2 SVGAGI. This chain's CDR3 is CASSYSPGDQPQHF. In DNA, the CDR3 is TGTGCCAGCAGTTATTCCCCAGGGGATCAGCCCCAGCATTTT.

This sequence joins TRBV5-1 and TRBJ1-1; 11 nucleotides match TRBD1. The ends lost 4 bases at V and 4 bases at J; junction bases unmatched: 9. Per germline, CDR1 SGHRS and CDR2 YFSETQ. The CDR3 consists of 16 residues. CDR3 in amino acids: CASSTGQGASGTEAFF. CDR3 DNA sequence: TGCGCCAGCAGCACCGGACAGGGGGCATCGGGCACTGAAGCTTTCTTT.

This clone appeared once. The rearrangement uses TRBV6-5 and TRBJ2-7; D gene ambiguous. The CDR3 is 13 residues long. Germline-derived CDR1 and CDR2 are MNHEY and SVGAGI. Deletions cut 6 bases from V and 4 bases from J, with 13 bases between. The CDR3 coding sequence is TGTGCCAGCAGGGCTACGGTGCCGTACGAGCAGTACTTC. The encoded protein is CASRATVPYEQYF.

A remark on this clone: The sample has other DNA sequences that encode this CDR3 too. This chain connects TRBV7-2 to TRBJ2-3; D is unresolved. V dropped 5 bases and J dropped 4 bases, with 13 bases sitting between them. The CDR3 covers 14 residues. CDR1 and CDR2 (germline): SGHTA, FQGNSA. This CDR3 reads CASSLGGSPDTQYF. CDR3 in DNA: TGTGCCAGCAGCCTGGGCGGTTCTCCAGATACGCAGTATTTT.

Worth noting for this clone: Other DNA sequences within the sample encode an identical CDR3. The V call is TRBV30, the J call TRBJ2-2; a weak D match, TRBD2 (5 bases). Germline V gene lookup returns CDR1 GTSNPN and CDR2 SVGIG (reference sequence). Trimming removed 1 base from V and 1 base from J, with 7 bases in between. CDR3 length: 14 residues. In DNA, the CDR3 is TGTGCCTGGAGTGCTGGAGGGAACACCGGGGAGCTGTTTTTT. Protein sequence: CAWSAGGNTGELFF.

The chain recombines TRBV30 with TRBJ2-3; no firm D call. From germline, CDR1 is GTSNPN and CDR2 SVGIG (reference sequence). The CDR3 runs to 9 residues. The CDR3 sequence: CALGDTQYF. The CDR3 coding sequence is TGTGCTCTCGGGGATACGCAGTATTTT.

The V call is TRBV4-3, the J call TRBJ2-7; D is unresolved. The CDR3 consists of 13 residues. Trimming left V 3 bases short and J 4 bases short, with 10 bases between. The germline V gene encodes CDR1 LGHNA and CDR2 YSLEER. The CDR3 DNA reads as TGCGCCAGCAGCCACGACCCTTGGTACGAGCAGTACTTC. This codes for CASSHDPWYEQYF.

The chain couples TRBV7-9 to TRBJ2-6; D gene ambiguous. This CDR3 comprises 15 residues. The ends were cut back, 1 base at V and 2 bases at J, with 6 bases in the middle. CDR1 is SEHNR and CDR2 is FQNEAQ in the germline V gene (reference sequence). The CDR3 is CASSLGFAGANVLTF. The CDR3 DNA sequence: TGTGCCAGCAGCTTAGGTTTCGCTGGGGCCAACGTCCTGACTTTC.

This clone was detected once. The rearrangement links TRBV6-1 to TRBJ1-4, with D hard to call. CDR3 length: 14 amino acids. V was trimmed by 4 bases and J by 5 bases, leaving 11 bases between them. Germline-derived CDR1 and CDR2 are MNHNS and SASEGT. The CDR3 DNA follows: TGTGCCAGCAGTGTGTGGGCCCTGAATGAAAAACTGTTTTTT. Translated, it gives CASSVWALNEKLFF.

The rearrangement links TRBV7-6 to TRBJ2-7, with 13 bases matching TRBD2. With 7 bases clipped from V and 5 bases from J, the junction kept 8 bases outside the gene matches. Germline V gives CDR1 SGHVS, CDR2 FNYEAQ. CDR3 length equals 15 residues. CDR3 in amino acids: CASTLTSGRINEQYF. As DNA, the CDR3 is TGTGCCAGCACCCTGACTAGCGGGAGGATCAACGAGCAGTACTTC.

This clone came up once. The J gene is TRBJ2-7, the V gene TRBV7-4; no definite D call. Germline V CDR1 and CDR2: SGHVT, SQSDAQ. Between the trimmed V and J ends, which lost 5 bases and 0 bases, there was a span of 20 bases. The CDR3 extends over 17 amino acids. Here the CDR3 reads CASSPSPYTPGSYEQYF. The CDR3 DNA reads TGTGCCAGCAGCCCCAGTCCTTACACCCCGGGCTCCTACGAGCAGTACTTC.

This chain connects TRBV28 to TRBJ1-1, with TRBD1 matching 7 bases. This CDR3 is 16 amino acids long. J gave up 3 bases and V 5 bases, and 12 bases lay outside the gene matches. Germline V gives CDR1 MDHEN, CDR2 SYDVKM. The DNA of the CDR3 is TGTGCCAGCAGTGGGACAGACGCCGGGGCGGACACTGAAGCTTTCTTT. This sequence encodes CASSGTDAGADTEAFF. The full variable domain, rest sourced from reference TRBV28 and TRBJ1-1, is DVKVTQSSRYLVKRTGEKVFLECVQDMDHENMFWYRQDPGLGLRLIYFSYDVKMKEKGDIPEGYSVSREKKERFSLILESASTNQTSMYLCASSGTDAGADTEAFFGQGTRLTVV.

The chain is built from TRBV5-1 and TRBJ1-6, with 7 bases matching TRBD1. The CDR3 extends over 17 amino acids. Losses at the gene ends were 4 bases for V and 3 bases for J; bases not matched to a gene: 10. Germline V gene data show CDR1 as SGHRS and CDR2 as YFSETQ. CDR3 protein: CASSLTGDTIYNSPLHF. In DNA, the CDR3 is TGCGCCAGCAGCCTTACAGGGGATACTATCTATAATTCACCCCTCCACTTT.

The CDR3 spells CSVAQGALSGANVLTF. The CDR3 region has the DNA TGCAGCGTTGCTCAGGGGGCCCTCTCTGGGGCCAACGTCCTGACTTTC. The gene calls are TRBV29-1 and TRBJ2-6; 8 bases match TRBD1. The CDR3 covers 16 residues. The germline V gene has CDR1 SQVTM and CDR2 ANQGSEA. The V and J ends lost 4 bases and 0 bases, in that order; junction bases with no gene match: 5.

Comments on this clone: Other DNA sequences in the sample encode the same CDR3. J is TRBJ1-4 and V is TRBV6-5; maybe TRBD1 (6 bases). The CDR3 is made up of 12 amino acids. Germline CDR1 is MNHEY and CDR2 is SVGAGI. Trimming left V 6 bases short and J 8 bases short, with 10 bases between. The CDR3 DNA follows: TGTGCCAGCAGACAGGGTCGGGAAAAACTGTTTTTT. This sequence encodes CASRQGREKLFF.

In DNA, the CDR3 is TGTGCCAGCAGTGTAAGGCTTAACTATGGCTACACCTTC. It codes for CASSVRLNYGYTF. The V and J genes are TRBV2 and TRBJ1-2; the D is unclear. There are 13 residues in the CDR3. The V end lost 4 bases, the J end lost 1 base, and 7 bases lay between the germline ends. Germline assignment: CDR1 SNHLY and CDR2 FYNNEI.

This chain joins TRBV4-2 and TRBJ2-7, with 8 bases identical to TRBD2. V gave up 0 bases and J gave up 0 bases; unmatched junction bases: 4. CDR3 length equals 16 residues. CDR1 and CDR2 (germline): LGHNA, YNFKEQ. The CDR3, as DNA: TGTGCCAGCAGCCAAGATAGAAGCGGGGGCTCCTACGAGCAGTACTTC. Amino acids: CASSQDRSGGSYEQYF.

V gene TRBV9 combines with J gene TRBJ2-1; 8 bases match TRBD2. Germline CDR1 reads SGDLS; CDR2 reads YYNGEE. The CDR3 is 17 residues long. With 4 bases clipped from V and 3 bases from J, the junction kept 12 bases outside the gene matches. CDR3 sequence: CASSPIPGLANYNEQFF. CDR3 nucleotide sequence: TGTGCCAGCAGCCCGATACCCGGACTAGCTAACTACAATGAGCAGTTCTTC.

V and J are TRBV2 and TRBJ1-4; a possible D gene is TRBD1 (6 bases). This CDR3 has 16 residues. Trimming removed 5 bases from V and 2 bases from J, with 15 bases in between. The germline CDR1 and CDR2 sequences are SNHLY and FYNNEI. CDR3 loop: CASSLTGMHTNEKLFF. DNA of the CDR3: TGTGCCAGCAGTTTGACAGGAATGCACACTAATGAAAAACTGTTTTTT.